The 5 T cell receptor beta chains reported below all come from one sample, sequenced in a study of blood T cell repertoires in COVID-19. Measured with immunoSEQ multiplex PCR; TCRdb has only the in-frame clones, and not every one. The sample consists of 65,000 to 90,000 clones, around nine tenths of them appearing once. Material for sequencing was peripheral blood. The receptors originated from a human donor in a cohort sampled during active COVID-19.

The CDR3 coding sequence is TGTGCCAGCAGCAGCCGTCCAGGAACAGATACGCAGTATTTT. Protein: CASSSRPGTDTQYF. The V gene is TRBV5-6, the J gene TRBJ2-3; D uncertain. With 4 bases removed from V and 3 bases from J, the gap between germline ends came to 12 bases. Germline-derived CDR1 and CDR2 are SGHDT and YYEEEE. CDR3 length: 14 residues.

This chain links TRBV24-1 with TRBJ1-4, with TRBD1 as a possible D gene (5 bases). Trimming shortened V by 3 bases and J by 4 bases, and 11 bases separated the two germline ends. The CDR3 extends over 15 amino acids. Germline V gives CDR1 KGHDR, CDR2 SFDVKD. In DNA form, the CDR3 reads TGTGCCACCAGTGATCCGACAGCAGATAATGAAAAACTGTTTTTT. It translates to CATSDPTADNEKLFF.

The gene calls are TRBV3-1 (or the pseudogene TRBV3-2) and TRBJ2-7; no definite D call. There are 12 residues in the CDR3. Trimming took off 1 base at V and 6 bases at J, with 7 bases between the two ends. Germline CDR1 and CDR2: LGHDT and YNNKEL (reference sequence). CDR3 sequence reads: CASSQVESEQYF. For the CDR3, the DNA is TGTGCCAGCAGCCAAGTCGAGAGCGAGCAGTACTTC.

The chain links TRBV10-2 to TRBJ1-2; tentative D call: TRBD1 (5 bases). The V gene's germline CDR1 is WSHSY and CDR2 SAAADI. The CDR3 consists of 11 residues. The V end was cut by 6 bases, the J end by 7 bases, with 9 bases between. For the CDR3, the DNA is TGCGCCAGCAGCAGGGAATCTGGCTACACCTTC. It specifies CASSRESGYTF.

The chain combines TRBV7-2 with TRBJ2-2; D not certain. Germline assignment: CDR1 SGHTA and CDR2 FQGNSA. The CDR3 consists of 15 residues. Trimming shortened V by 1 base and J by 15 bases, and 21 bases separated the two germline ends. The CDR3 bases are TGTGCCAGCAGCTTAGATCGCGGCACCCTGACGTCGATGTTTTTT. As protein: CASSLDRGTLTSMFF.